A selection of T cell receptor beta chains follows, all from one sample in a study of T-cell memory formation after mild COVID-19. TCRdb reanalysed the 5' RACE reads using MiXCR and keeps one entry per CDR3 protein. The table has hundreds of thousands of distinct CDR3 sequences, 25% to 30% seen once; the top ten hold approximately 12%. Sequenced sample: PBMCs or a T cell subset sorted from them (not recorded which). All receptors come from an adult woman who had mild COVID-19 (a few samples of this study predate the infection). Cell type and time point are not known. Each CDR3 is given with its conserved first and last residue. Each record gives: D gene, V gene, clone size, J gene, CDR3 DNA, CDR3 protein. A D gene is named only where the DNA matches it firmly. A row's size may be missing; if present it is once, few, many or a size class.

>-|TRBV12-3/TRBV12-4|few|TRBJ2-2
TGTGCCAGCAGTTTCGACGGCGGGGAGCTGTTTTTT
CASSFDGGELFF
>-|TRBV12-3/TRBV12-4|-|TRBJ2-1
TGTGCCAGCAGTTTCAGGGTGGCGTACAATGAGCAGTTCTTC
CASSFRVAYNEQFF
>TRBD2|TRBV23-1|few|TRBJ2-1
TGCGCCAGCAGTGGACTAGCGGGAGTCAATGAGCAGTTCTTC
CASSGLAGVNEQFF
>-|TRBV3-1|-|TRBJ1-1
TGTGCCAGCAGCCAAGTAGAGGGGGACACTGAAGCTTTCTTT
CASSQVEGDTEAFF
>-|TRBV7-8|-|TRBJ2-3
TGTGCCAGCAGCTGGACCGGTACAGATACGCAGTATTTT
CASSWTGTDTQYF
>TRBD1|TRBV5-1|-|TRBJ2-7
TGCGCCAGCAGCTTGGGGCCGACAGGGGAAGGCTCCTACGAGCAGTACTTC
CASSLGPTGEGSYEQYF
>TRBD2|TRBV12-3/TRBV12-4|few|TRBJ2-5
TGTGCCAGCAGTACGGAAGTAGCGGGGGGGAATACGCAAGAGACCCAGTACTTC
CASSTEVAGGNTQETQYF
>-|TRBV7-3|few|TRBJ2-2
TGTGCCAGCAGTTTAGATGGACACAGGCTAAACACCGGGGAGCTGTTTTTT
CASSLDGHRLNTGELFF
>TRBD1|TRBV2|few|TRBJ2-1
TGTGCCACCCCCGGGACAGGGGCCAATGAGCAGTTCTTC
CATPGTGANEQFF
>-|TRBV4-1|-|TRBJ1-1
TGCGCCAGCAGCCAAGAAAACGCAGGCACTGAAGCTTTCTTT
CASSQENAGTEAFF
>-|TRBV6-2/TRBV6-3|few|TRBJ2-1
TGTGCCAGCAGTCTTGGTAGAAGGCAGTTCTTC
CASSLGRRQFF
>-|TRBV7-2|few|TRBJ2-2
TGTGCCAGCAGCTGGGGAGTGAACACCGGGGAGCTGTTTTTT
CASSWGVNTGELFF
>TRBD2|TRBV4-1|-|TRBJ2-3
TGCGCCAGCAGCCAAGATCGGGGCGGGGGGGTTACAGATACGCAGTATTTT
CASSQDRGGGVTDTQYF
>TRBD2|TRBV4-3|-|TRBJ2-3
TGCGCCAGCAGCCAAGATGCCAGCGGGACTGGCGCAGATACGCAGTATTTT
CASSQDASGTGADTQYF
>TRBD1|TRBV6-6|-|TRBJ2-3
TGTGCCAGCAGTTCACCCGACAGGGGAACAGATACGCAGTATTTT
CASSSPDRGTDTQYF
>-|TRBV5-6|few|TRBJ2-6
TGTGCCAGCAGCCGGTACACCTCTGGGGCCAACGTCCTGACTTTC
CASSRYTSGANVLTF
>TRBD1|TRBV5-1|-|TRBJ2-2
TGCGCCAGCAGATCTGGACAGGGGGCTGGCGGGACCCTCACCGGGGAGCTGTTTTTT
CASRSGQGAGGTLTGELFF
>TRBD2|TRBV14|few|TRBJ2-2
TGTGCCAGCAGCCATGGCGGACTAGCGGGAGCTGGCGGGGAGCTGTTTTTT
CASSHGGLAGAGGELFF
>-|TRBV24-1|-|TRBJ2-5
TGTGCCACCAGTGATCCCCGGGAACAGCCCCAAGAGACCCAGTACTTC
CATSDPREQPQETQYF
>-|TRBV6-2/TRBV6-3|-|TRBJ1-1
TGTGCCAGCAGTTACGTCAAGAACACTGAAGCTTTCTTT
CASSYVKNTEAFF
>TRBD2|TRBV7-2|-|TRBJ2-7
TGTGCCAGCAGCCCGTCGGGACTAGCGGGTTACGAGCAGTACTTC
CASSPSGLAGYEQYF
>TRBD2|TRBV27|-|TRBJ2-5
TGTGCCAGCAGTTCGGGACTAGCGGGGTTCCAAGAGACCCAGTACTTC
CASSSGLAGFQETQYF
>-|TRBV4-2|-|TRBJ2-2
TGTGCCAGCAGCCAAGATGCCTACCCCGTCGGGTCGGCCGGGGAGCTGTTTTTT
CASSQDAYPVGSAGELFF
>-|TRBV20-1|-|TRBJ2-2
TGCAGTGCTAGACCCCTCGTTGGGGTAAGCGGGGAGCTGTTTTTT
CSARPLVGVSGELFF
>-|TRBV29-1|-|TRBJ2-4
TGCAGCGTTGAAGTCAGTGAGAGGGGGGACATTCAGTACTTC
CSVEVSERGDIQYF
>-|TRBV27|-|TRBJ2-7
TGTGCCAGCAGTCAAAGCCTAGATTCCTACGAGCAGTACTTC
CASSQSLDSYEQYF
>TRBD2|TRBV20-1|few|TRBJ2-1
TGCAGTGCTAGCCTAGCGGAGCTCTACAATGAGCAGTTCTTC
CSASLAELYNEQFF
>TRBD2|TRBV20-1|-|TRBJ2-1
TGCAGTGCGAAACCCGGGACTAGCCCGGTCGTGGAGCAGTTCTTC
CSAKPGTSPVVEQFF
>-|TRBV9|few|TRBJ1-6
TGTGCCAGCAGCGTAGATTTGGGCAGGGTGAATTCACCCCTCCACTTT
CASSVDLGRVNSPLHF
>-|TRBV5-1|-|TRBJ2-1
TGCGCCAGCAGCTTGGACCACAGGGTTAAGGAACCAAATTACAATGAGCAGTTCTTC
CASSLDHRVKEPNYNEQFF
>-|TRBV29-1|-|TRBJ2-7
TGCAGCGTTGAGATGGGGGGAGCCGAGCAGTACTTC
CSVEMGGAEQYF
>TRBD1|TRBV7-2|many|TRBJ2-2
TGTGCCAGCAGACCACCTGGACAGGGATCCACCGGGGAGCTGTTTTTT
CASRPPGQGSTGELFF
>-|TRBV29-1|many|TRBJ2-7
TGCAGCGTTGTACGTCGGGATCTCGAGCAGTACTTC
CSVVRRDLEQYF
>TRBD1|TRBV7-6|-|TRBJ1-5
TGTGCCAGCAGCGGGGACAGGGATCAGCCCCAGCATTTT
CASSGDRDQPQHF
>TRBD1|TRBV9|many|TRBJ2-7
TGTGCCAGCAGCGGTGGACAGGGGGCGAACGAGCAGTACTTC
CASSGGQGANEQYF
>-|TRBV2|few|TRBJ2-1
TGTGCCAGCAGTCACGAGGGGACTGTAAATGAGCAGTTCTTC
CASSHEGTVNEQFF
>TRBD2|TRBV24-1|-|TRBJ2-1
TGTGCCACCAGTGATATCGGGACTAGCGTCAATGAGCAGTTCTTC
CATSDIGTSVNEQFF
>-|TRBV7-8|-|TRBJ2-1
TGTGCCAGCAGCATCGCTTTGGGGAATGAGCAGTTCTTC
CASSIALGNEQFF
>-|TRBV27|-|TRBJ2-5
TGTGCCAGCAGTTTATCCAGCCAGGGCGGCGTGACCCAGTACTTC
CASSLSSQGGVTQYF